The 8 T cell receptor beta chains given below trace back to one sample, sequenced in a study of vaccination effects on CD4 cells after COVID-19. Here immunoSEQ multiplex PCR was the method, and the copy in TCRdb shows in-frame clones only, minus some. This table has 30,000 to 40,000 clones, 72% appearing once. Antigen specificity for these receptors is unknown. CD4+ T cells specific for antigen were expanded with viral peptide pools by the ViraFEST assay before sequencing. With approximately 9 days of culture completed, CD4+ T cells were isolated. All participants had two doses of either the BNT162b2 or mRNA-1273 vaccine. The input for sequencing was CD4+ T cells from PBMCs cultured with HCoV-229E spike peptides, taken after COVID-19 vaccination. The receptors come from a human donor who received a COVID-19 vaccine.

The rearrangement uses TRBV7-9 and TRBJ1-6, with D unclear. Germline CDR1 reads SEHNR; CDR2 reads FQNEAQ (reference sequence). Trimming pared 1 base from V and 8 bases from J, leaving 3 bases between. CDR3 length: 12 residues. The CDR3 here is CASSLGDSPLHF. Here the CDR3 DNA reads TGTGCCAGCAGCTTAGGTGATTCACCCCTCCACTTT. The entire variable domain, with the rest obtained from reference TRBV7-9 and TRBJ1-6, is as follows: DTGVSQNPRHKITKRGQNVTFRCDPISEHNRLYWYRQTLGQGPEFLTYFQNEAQLEKSRLLSDRFSAERPKGSFSTLEIQRTEQGDSAMYLCASSLGDSPLHFGNGTRLTVT.

This clone has just one count. The rearrangement uses TRBV6-5 and TRBJ2-1; 9 bases are a match to TRBD1. The ends lost 7 bases at V and 2 bases at J; junction bases unmatched: 3. The germline V gene has CDR1 MNHEY and CDR2 SVGAGI. This CDR3 is built from 14 residues. CDR3 residues: CASTRQGAYNEQFF. DNA for the CDR3: TGTGCCAGCACCCGACAGGGGGCCTACAATGAGCAGTTCTTC.

The V gene is TRBV5-4, the J gene TRBJ2-3, with 9 positions matching TRBD1. Germline CDR1 is SGHNT and CDR2 is YYREEE (reference sequence). After removal of 3 bases from V and 5 bases from J, the junction contained 7 bases not matched to a gene. The CDR3 runs to 15 residues. CDR3 sequence (DNA): TGTGCCAGCAGCTCCCGGGACAGGGTTAAAGATACGCAGTATTTT. It yields the protein CASSSRDRVKDTQYF.

There are a few counts of this clone. The chain carries TRBV14 and TRBJ2-7; D gene ambiguous. The V gene's germline CDR1 is SGHDN and CDR2 FVKESK. The CDR3 sequence is 13 residues long. Trimming shortened V by 0 bases and J by 2 bases, and 5 bases separated the two germline ends. The CDR3 here is CASSQEGPYEQYF. Here the CDR3 DNA reads TGTGCCAGCAGCCAAGAAGGCCCCTACGAGCAGTACTTC.

This chain uses TRBV5-1 with TRBJ2-7; D is unresolved. The CDR3 is 13 residues long. Trimming cost V 0 bases and J 3 bases, with 7 bases left between them. Germline CDR1 and CDR2: SGHRS and YFSETQ. The CDR3 region has the DNA TGCGCCAGCAGCTTGGTTCTTGGCTACGAGCAGTACTTC. This translates into CASSLVLGYEQYF. The full variable domain, with the rest looked up from reference TRBV5-1 and TRBJ2-7, is KAGVTQTPRYLIKTRGQQVTLSCSPISGHRSVSWYQQTPGQGLQFLFEYFSETQRNKGNFPGRFSGRQFSNSRSEMNVSTLELGDSALYLCASSLVLGYEQYFGPGTRLTVT.

This sequence joins TRBV5-1 and TRBJ2-1; a possible D gene is TRBD2 (7 bases). With 3 bases removed from V and 8 bases from J, the gap between germline ends came to 21 bases. This CDR3 is built from 16 residues. Germline V lookup: CDR1 SGHRS, CDR2 YFSETQ. The CDR3 here is CASSSSSGWGGYEQFF. The CDR3 bases are TGCGCCAGCAGCTCCTCGTCCGGGTGGGGGGGCTATGAGCAGTTCTTC.

V and J are TRBV10-1 and TRBJ1-2; D uncertain. V was shortened by 2 bases and J by 4 bases, with 5 bases between the two germline ends. This CDR3 contains 12 residues. CDR1 and CDR2 from the germline V gene are WNHNN and SYGVQD (reference sequence). The DNA of the CDR3 is TGCGCCAGCAGTGAGGGTCCCTATGGCTACACCTTC. This codes for CASSEGPYGYTF.

This clone has just a few counts. The chain employs TRBV7-8 and TRBJ2-5; D is possibly TRBD2 (6 bases). V was pared by 5 bases and J by 4 bases, with 14 bases between. The CDR3 spans 14 residues. Germline assignment: CDR1 SGHVS and CDR2 FQNEAQ. The DNA for the CDR3 is TGTGCCAGCAGCCCCCGACTAGGAACAGAGACCCAGTACTTC. Translating it yields CASSPRLGTETQYF.